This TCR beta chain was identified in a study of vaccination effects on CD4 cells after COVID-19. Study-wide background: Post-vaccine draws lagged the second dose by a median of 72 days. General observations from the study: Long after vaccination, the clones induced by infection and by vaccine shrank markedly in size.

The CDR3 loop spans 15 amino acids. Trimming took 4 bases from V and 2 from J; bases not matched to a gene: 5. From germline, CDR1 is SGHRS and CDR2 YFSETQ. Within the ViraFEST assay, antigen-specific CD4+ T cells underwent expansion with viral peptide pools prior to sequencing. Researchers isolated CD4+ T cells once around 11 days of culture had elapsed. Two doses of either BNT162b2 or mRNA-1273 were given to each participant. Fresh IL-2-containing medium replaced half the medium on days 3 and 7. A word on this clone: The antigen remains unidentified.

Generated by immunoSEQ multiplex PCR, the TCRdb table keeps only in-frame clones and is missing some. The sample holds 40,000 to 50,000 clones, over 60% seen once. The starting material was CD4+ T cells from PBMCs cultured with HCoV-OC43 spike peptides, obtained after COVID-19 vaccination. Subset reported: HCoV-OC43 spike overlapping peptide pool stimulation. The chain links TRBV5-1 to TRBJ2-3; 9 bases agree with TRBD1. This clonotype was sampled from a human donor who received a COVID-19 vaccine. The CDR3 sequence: CASSPGQGITDTQYF. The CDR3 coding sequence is TGCGCCAGCAGCCCGGGACAGGGAATCACAGATACGCAGTATTTT.